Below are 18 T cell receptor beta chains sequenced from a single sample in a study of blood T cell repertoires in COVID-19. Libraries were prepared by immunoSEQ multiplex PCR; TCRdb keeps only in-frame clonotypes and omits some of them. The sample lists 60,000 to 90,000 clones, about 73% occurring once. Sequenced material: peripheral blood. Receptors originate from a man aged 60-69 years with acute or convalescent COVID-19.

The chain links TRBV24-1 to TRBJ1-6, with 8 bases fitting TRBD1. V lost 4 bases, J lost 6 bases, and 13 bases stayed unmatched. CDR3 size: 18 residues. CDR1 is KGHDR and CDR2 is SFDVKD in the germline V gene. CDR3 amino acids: CATSEPRQGFRVNSPLHF. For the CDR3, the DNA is TGTGCCACCAGTGAGCCCCGACAGGGGTTCAGGGTTAATTCACCCCTCCACTTT.

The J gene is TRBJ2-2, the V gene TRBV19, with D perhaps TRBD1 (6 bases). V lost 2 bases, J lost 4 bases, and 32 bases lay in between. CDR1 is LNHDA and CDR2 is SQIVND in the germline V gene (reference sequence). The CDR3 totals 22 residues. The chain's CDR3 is CASSIPDITLRYHRVPTGELFF. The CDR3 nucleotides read TGTGCCAGTAGTATACCGGATATAACCCTCCGCTACCACAGGGTTCCCACCGGGGAGCTGTTTTTT.

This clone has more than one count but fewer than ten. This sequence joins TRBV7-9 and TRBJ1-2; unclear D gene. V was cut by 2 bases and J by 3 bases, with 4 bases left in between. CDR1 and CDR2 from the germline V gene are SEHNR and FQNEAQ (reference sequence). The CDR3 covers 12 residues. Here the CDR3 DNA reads TGTGCCAGCAGCTTATCAGACTATGGCTACACCTTC. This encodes CASSLSDYGYTF.

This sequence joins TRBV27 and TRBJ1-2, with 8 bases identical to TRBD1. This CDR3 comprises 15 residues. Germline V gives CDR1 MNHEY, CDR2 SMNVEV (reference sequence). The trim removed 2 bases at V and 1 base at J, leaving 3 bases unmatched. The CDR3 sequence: CASSLDRGDNYGYTF. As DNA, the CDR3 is TGTGCCAGCAGTTTAGACAGGGGAGATAACTATGGCTACACCTTC.

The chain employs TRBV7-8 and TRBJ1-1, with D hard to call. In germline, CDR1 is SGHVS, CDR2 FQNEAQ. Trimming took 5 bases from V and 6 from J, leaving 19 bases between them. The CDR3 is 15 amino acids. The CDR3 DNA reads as TGTGCCAGCAGCAATCCGGGAGGGTTGCTTCCTGAAGCTTTCTTT. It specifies CASSNPGGLLPEAFF. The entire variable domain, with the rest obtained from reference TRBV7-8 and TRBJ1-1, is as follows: GAGVSQSPRYKVAKRGQDVALRCDPISGHVSLFWYQQALGQGPEFLTYFQNEAQLDKSGLPSDRFFAERPEGSVSTLKIQRTQQEDSAVYLCASSNPGGLLPEAFFGQGTRLTVV.

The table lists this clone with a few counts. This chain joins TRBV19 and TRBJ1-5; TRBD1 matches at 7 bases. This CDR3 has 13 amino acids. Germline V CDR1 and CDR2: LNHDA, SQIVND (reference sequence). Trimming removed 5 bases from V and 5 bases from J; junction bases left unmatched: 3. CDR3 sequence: CASSDRDYQPQHF. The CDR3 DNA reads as TGTGCCAGTAGTGACAGGGACTATCAGCCCCAGCATTTT.

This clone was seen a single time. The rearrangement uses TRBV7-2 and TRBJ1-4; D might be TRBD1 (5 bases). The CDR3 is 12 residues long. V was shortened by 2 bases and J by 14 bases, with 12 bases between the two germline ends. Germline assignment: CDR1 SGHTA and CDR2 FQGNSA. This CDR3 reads CASSLRGVGLFF. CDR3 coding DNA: TGTGCCAGCAGCTTACGGGGGGTCGGGCTGTTTTTT.

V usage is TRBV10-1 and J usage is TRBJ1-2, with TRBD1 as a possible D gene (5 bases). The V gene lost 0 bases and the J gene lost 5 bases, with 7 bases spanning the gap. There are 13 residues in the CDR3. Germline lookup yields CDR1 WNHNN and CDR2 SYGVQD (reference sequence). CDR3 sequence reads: CASSESRQYGYTF. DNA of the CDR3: TGCGCCAGCAGTGAGTCGAGACAGTATGGCTACACCTTC.

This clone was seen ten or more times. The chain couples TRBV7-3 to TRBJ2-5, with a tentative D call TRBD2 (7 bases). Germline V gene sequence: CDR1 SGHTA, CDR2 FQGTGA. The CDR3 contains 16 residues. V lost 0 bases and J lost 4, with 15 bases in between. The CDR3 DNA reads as TGTGCCAGCAGCTTAACGGGAGGGGGGCTAGGAGAGACCCAGTACTTC. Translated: CASSLTGGGLGETQYF.

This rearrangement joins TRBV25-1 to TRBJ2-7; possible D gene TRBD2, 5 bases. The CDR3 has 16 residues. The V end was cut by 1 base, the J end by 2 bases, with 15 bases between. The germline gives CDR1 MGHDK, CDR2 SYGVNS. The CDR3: CASSESPEPGTYEQYF. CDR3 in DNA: TGTGCCAGCAGTGAATCCCCCGAGCCGGGGACCTACGAGCAGTACTTC.

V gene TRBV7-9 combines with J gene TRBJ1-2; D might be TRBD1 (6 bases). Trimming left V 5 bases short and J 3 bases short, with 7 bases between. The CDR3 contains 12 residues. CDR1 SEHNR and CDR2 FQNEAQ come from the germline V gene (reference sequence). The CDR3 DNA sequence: TGTGCCAGCAGCCGACAGGACTATGGCTACACCTTC. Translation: CASSRQDYGYTF.

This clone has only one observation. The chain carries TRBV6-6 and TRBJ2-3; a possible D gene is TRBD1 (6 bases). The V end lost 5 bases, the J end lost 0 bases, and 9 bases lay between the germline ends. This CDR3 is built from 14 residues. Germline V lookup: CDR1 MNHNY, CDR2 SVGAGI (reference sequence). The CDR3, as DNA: TGTGCCAGCAGTCACGGACAGAGCACAGATACGCAGTATTTT. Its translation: CASSHGQSTDTQYF.

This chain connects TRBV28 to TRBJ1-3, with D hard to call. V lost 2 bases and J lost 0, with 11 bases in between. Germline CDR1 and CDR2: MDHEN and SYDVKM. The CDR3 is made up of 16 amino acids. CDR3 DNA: TGTGCCAGCAGTTTAGACACCGGTGACTCTGGAAACACCATATATTTT. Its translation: CASSLDTGDSGNTIYF. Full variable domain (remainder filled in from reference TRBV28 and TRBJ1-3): DVKVTQSSRYLVKRTGEKVFLECVQDMDHENMFWYRQDPGLGLRLIYFSYDVKMKEKGDIPEGYSVSREKKERFSLILESASTNQTSMYLCASSLDTGDSGNTIYFGEGSWLTVV.

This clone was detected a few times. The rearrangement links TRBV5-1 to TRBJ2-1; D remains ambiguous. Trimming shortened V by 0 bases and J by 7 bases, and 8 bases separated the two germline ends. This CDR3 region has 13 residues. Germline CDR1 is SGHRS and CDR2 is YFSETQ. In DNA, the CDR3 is TGCGCCAGCAGCTTGGCGCCCCTAAATGAGCAGTTCTTC. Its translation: CASSLAPLNEQFF. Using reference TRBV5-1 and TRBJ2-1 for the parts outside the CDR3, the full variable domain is KAGVTQTPRYLIKTRGQQVTLSCSPISGHRSVSWYQQTPGQGLQFLFEYFSETQRNKGNFPGRFSGRQFSNSRSEMNVSTLELGDSALYLCASSLAPLNEQFFGPGTRLTVL.

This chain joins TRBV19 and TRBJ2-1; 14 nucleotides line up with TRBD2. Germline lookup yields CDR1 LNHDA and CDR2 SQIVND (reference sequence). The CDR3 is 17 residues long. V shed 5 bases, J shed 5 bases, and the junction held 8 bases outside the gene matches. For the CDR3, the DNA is TGTGCCAGTAGTGGCGAGACTAGCGGGGGGGAGGACAATGAGCAGTTCTTC. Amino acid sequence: CASSGETSGGEDNEQFF.

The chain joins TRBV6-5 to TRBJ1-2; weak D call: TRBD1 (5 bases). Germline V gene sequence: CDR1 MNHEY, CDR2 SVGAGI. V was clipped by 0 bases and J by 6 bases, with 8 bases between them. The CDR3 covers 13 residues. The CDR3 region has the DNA TGTGCCAGCAGTTACTCGTGGGGGGATGGCTACACCTTC. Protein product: CASSYSWGDGYTF.

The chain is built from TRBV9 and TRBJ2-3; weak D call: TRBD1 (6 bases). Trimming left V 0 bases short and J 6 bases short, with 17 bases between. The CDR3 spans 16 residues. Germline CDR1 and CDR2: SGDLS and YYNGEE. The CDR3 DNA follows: TGTGCCAGCAGCGTAGAGGGGGTTTCTGAGGCGGATACGCAGTATTTT. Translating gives CASSVEGVSEADTQYF.

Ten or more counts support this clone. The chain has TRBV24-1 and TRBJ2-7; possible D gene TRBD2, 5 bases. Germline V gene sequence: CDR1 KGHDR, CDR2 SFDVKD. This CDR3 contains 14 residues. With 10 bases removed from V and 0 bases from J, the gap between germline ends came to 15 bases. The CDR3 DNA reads TGTGCCACAAGTCGTACGGGGAGCTCCTACGAGCAGTACTTC. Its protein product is CATSRTGSSYEQYF.